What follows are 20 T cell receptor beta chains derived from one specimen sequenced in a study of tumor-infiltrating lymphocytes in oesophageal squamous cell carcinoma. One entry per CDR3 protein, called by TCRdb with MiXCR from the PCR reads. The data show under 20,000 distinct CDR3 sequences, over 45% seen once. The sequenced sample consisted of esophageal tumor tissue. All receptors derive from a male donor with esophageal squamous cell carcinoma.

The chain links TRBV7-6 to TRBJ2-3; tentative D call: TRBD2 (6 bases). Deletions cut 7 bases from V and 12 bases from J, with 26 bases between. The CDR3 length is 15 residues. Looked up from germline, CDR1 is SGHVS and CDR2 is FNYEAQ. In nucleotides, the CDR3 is TGTGCCAGCAAAGCGGAGGGGACGAGCAATCAGCCCCAGTATTTT. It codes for CASKAEGTSNQPQYF.

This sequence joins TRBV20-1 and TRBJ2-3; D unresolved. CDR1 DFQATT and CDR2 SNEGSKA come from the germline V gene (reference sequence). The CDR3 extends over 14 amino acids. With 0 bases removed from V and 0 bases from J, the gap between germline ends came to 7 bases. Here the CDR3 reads CSARDLASTDTQYF. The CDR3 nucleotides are TGCAGTGCTAGAGATTTGGCTAGCACAGATACGCAGTATTTT.

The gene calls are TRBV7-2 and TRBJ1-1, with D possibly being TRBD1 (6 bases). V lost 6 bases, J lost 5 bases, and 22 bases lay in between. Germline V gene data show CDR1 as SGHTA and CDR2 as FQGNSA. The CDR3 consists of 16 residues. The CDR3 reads CASRGRGSRVDTEAFF. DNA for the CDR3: TGTGCCAGCAGGGGGAGGGGGTCCAGGGTAGATACTGAAGCTTTCTTT.

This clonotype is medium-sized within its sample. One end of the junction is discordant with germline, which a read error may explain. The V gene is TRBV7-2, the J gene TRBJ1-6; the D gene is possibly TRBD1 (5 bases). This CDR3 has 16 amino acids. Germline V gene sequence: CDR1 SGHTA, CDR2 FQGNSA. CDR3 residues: CASSDQTVSYNSPLHF. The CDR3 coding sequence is TGTGCCAGCAGCGACCAGACAGTCTCCTATAATTCACCCCTCCACTTC.

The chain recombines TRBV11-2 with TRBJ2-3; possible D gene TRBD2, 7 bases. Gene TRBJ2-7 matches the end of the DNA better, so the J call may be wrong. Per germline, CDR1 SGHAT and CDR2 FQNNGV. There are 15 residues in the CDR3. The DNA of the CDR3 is TGTGCCAGCAGCTTAGAAGGGAGGGGGTCGGGCGAGCAGTACTTC. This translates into CASSLEGRGSGEQYF.

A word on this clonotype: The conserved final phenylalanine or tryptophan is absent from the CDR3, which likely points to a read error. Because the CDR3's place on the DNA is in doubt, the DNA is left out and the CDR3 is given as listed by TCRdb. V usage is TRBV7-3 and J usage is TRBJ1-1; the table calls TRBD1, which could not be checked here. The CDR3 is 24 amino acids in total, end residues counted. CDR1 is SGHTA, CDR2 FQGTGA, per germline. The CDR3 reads CASSLRTTIWVPGTGNKRPSTSGQ.

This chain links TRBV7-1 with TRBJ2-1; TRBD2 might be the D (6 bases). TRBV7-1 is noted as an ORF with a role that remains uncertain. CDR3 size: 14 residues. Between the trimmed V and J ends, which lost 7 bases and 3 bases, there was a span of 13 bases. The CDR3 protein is CASTPGEGYNEQFF. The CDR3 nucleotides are TGTGCCAGCACCCCGGGAGAGGGCTACAATGAGCAGTTCTTC.

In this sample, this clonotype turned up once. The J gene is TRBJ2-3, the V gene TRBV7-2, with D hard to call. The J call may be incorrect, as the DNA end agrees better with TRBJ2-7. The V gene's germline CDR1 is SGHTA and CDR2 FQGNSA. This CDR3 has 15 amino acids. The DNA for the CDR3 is TGTGCCAGCAGCTTGGTAAAGGGCTCCTACAATGAGCAGTACTTC. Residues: CASSLVKGSYNEQYF.

CDR3: CASSFGLAGVDTQYF. The CDR3 DNA is TGTGCCAGCAGTTTCGGTCTAGCGGGAGTGGATACGCAGTATTTT. This sequence joins TRBV28 and TRBJ2-3, with 10 bases matching TRBD2. Germline values: CDR1 MDHEN, CDR2 SYDVKM. This CDR3 spans 15 amino acids. The J segment lost 6 bases and the V segment lost 3 bases, leaving 6 bases of the junction unmatched.

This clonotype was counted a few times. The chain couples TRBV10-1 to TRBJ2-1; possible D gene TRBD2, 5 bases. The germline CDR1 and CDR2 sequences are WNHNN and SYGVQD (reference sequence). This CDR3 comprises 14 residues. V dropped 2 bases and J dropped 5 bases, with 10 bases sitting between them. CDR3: CASSEIATDNEQFF. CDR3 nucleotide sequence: TGCGCCAGCAGTGAGATAGCGACGGACAATGAGCAGTTCTTC.

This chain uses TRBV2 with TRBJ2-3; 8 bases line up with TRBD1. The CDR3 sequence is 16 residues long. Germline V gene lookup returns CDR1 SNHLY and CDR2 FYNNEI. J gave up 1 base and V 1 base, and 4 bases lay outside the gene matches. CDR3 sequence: CASSEGQGAGTDTQYF. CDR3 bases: TGTGCCAGCAGTGAAGGGCAGGGGGCAGGCACAGATACGCAGTATTTT.

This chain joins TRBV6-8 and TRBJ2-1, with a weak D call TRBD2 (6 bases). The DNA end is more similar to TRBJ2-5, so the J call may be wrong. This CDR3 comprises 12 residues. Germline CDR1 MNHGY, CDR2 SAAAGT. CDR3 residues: CATGGAAETQYF. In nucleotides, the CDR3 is TGTGCCACGGGCGGGGCAGCAGAGACCCAGTACTTC.

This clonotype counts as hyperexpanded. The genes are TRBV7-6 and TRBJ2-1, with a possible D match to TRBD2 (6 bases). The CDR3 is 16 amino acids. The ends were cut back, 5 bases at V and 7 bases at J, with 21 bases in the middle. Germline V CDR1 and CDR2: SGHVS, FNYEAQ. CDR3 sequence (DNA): TGTGCCAGCAGCCCTATTTATGCCGGGGGTCGTAATGAGCAGTTCTTC. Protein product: CASSPIYAGGRNEQFF.

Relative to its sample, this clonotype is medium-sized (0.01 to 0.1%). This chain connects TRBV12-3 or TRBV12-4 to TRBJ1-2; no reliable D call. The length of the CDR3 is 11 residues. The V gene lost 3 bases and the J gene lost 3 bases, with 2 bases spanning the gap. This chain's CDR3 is CASSFDYGYTF. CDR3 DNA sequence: TGTGCCAGCAGTTTCGACTATGGCTACACCTTC.

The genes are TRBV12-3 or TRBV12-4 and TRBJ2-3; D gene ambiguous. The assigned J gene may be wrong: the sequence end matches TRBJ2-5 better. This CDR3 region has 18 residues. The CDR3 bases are TGTGCCAGCAGTTTTTCGATTGTGGTTGGGTGGGACCAAGAGACCCAGTACTTC. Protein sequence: CASSFSIVVGWDQETQYF.

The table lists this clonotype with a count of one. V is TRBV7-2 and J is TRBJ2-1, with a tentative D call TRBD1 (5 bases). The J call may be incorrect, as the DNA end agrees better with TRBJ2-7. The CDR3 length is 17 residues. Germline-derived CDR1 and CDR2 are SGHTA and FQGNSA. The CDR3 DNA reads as TGTGCCAGCAGCTTAGGAGGTATGGGGCAGGCTACCTACGAGCAGTACTTC. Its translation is CASSLGGMGQATYEQYF.

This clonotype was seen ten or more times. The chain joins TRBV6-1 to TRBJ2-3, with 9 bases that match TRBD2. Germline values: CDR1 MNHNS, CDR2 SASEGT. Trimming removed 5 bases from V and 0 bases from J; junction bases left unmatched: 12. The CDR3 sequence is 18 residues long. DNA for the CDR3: TGTGCCAGCAGTTGGTTTACAGCGGGAGGAACCAGCACAGATACGCAGTATTTT. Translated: CASSWFTAGGTSTDTQYF.

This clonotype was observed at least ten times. CDR3 sequence: CASRQTGGAYEQYF. The CDR3, as DNA: TGTGCCAGCAGACAGACAGGGGGCGCCTACGAGCAGTACTTC. This chain uses TRBV6-1 with TRBJ2-7; TRBD1 matches at 10 bases. There are 14 residues in the CDR3. Germline CDR1 and CDR2: MNHNS and SASEGT. V lost 6 bases to trimming and J lost 2 bases; unmatched junction nucleotides: 4.

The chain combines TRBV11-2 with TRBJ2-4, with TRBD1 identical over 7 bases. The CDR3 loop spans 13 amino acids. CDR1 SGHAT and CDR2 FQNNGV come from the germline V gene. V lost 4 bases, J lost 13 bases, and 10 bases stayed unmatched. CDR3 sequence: CASSSRGTDTQYF. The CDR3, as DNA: TGTGCCAGCAGCTCGAGGGGGACAGATACGCAGTACTTC.

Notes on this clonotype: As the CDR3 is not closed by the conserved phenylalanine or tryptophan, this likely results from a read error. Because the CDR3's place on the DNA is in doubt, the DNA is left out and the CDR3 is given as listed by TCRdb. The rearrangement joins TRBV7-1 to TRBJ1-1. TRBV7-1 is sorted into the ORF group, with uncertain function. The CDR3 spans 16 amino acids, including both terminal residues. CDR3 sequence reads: CASSSGTETYEQYFGP.